The 25 T cell receptor beta chains given below trace back to one sample, sequenced in a study of T cells in Graves' hyperthyroidism and ophthalmopathy. Template material for amplifying TCR beta CDR3 regions consisted of RNA transcripts. A set of HTBI primers served as the primers for a first-round RT-PCR of the TCR CDR3. TCRdb re-called the multiplex PCR reads through MiXCR, storing one row per CDR3 protein. The sample lists 530,000 or so distinct CDR3 sequences, around 42% seen once, with about 8.3% in the top ten. Sample: peripheral blood or thyroid tissue (not recorded which). These receptors originate from a woman under 30 with Graves' hyperthyroidism.

The rearrangement uses TRBV7-2 and TRBJ2-5; D is undetermined. There are 15 residues in the CDR3. The V end was cut by 1 base, the J end by 3 bases, with 12 bases between. The germline V gene encodes CDR1 SGHTA and CDR2 FQGNSA. Here the CDR3 DNA reads TGTGCCAGCAGCTTAGTCGAAAACACTGAAGAGACCCAGTACTTC. Its translation: CASSLVENTEETQYF. Using reference TRBV7-2 and TRBJ2-5 for the parts outside the CDR3, the full variable domain is GAGVSQSPSNKVTEKGKDVELRCDPISGHTALYWYRQSLGQGLEFLIYFQGNSAPDKSGLPSDRFSAERTGGSVSTLTIQRTQQEDSAVYLCASSLVENTEETQYFGPGTRLLVL.

The chain is built from TRBV7-9 and TRBJ2-5; weak D call: TRBD2 (6 bases). This CDR3 has 13 amino acids. From germline, CDR1 is SEHNR and CDR2 FQNEAQ (reference sequence). Trimming stripped 4 bases from V and 5 bases from J, with 11 bases between. CDR3 loop: CASSSGVPETQYF. CDR3 in DNA: TGTGCCAGCAGCTCGGGGGTTCCTGAGACCCAGTACTTC.

V gene TRBV7-9 combines with J gene TRBJ2-7; the match to TRBD1 covers 10 bases. The CDR3 is made up of 16 amino acids. CDR1 is SEHNR and CDR2 is FQNEAQ in the germline V gene (reference sequence). The V segment lost 5 bases and the J segment 7 bases; nucleotides outside the gene matches: 14. CDR3 nucleotide sequence: TGTGCCAGCAGCCAACCCCCGGGACAGGGGCCTGAAGAGCAGTACTTC. As protein: CASSQPPGQGPEEQYF.

The chain carries TRBV20-1 and TRBJ1-4; D is uncertain. Trimming stripped 0 bases from V and 8 bases from J, with 13 bases between. The germline V gene encodes CDR1 DFQATT and CDR2 SNEGSKA (reference sequence). There are 14 residues in the CDR3. The CDR3 DNA follows: TGCAGTGCTAGAGATTTGGCCGGACGCGAAAAACTGTTTTTT. Translation: CSARDLAGREKLFF.

At least ten counts were recorded for this clonotype. The chain is built from TRBV20-1 and TRBJ1-2, with D maybe TRBD1 (6 bases). Trimming removed 5 bases at V and 5 bases at J, with 18 bases between. The CDR3 is 14 amino acids. The germline gives CDR1 DFQATT, CDR2 SNEGSKA (reference sequence). CDR3 in DNA: TGCAGTGCTTCCCGGGACAACCCTCTATATGGCTACACCTTC. Translating gives CSASRDNPLYGYTF.

The chain uses TRBV13 and TRBJ1-1, with unresolved D. CDR3 length equals 14 residues. The V gene's germline CDR1 is PRHDT and CDR2 FYEKMQ (reference sequence). Trimming pared 7 bases from V and 1 base from J, leaving 13 bases between. The CDR3 bases are TGTGCCAGCACCCTCGGGCAGAAGAACACTGAAGCTTTCTTT. Protein sequence: CASTLGQKNTEAFF.

The genes are TRBV18 and TRBJ2-2, with 14 positions matching TRBD2. The length of the CDR3 is 17 residues. Germline loops: CDR1 KGHSH, CDR2 LQKENI. The V segment lost 5 bases and the J segment 4 bases; nucleotides outside the gene matches: 6. The CDR3 sequence: CASSYGLAGGGTGELFF. CDR3 nucleotide sequence: TGTGCCAGCTCATACGGACTAGCGGGAGGAGGCACCGGGGAGCTGTTTTTT.

The chain is built from TRBV20-1 and TRBJ2-5; no clear D gene. The germline V gene has CDR1 DFQATT and CDR2 SNEGSKA (reference sequence). The V and J ends lost 4 bases and 11 bases respectively, with 14 bases between them. This CDR3 has 11 residues. The CDR3 protein is CSAKTTDTQYF. The CDR3 DNA reads TGCAGTGCTAAAACCACAGATACGCAGTACTTC.

This clonotype occurred many times. This chain uses TRBV12-3 or TRBV12-4 with TRBJ1-1; the D is unclear. V lost 1 base and J lost 11, with 8 bases in between. CDR3 length: 11 residues. The CDR3 sequence: CASSLGERAFF. The DNA for the CDR3 is TGTGCCAGCAGTTTAGGGGAGAGGGCTTTCTTT.

This clonotype was seen many times. The J gene is TRBJ1-2, the V gene TRBV6-2 or TRBV6-3, with TRBD1 matching over 10 bases. The CDR3 has 14 residues. V lost 6 bases, J lost 4 bases, and 5 bases stayed unmatched. CDR1 and CDR2 (germline): MNHEY, SVGEGT. CDR3 residues: CASRPDRGSYGYTF. CDR3 DNA sequence: TGTGCCAGCAGACCGGACAGGGGGTCCTATGGCTACACCTTC.

The V call is TRBV12-5, the J call TRBJ1-5, with 7 bases that match TRBD1. The germline CDR1 and CDR2 sequences are LGHNT and FRNRAP. This CDR3 region has 18 residues. J was trimmed by 1 base and V by 0 bases; bases with no gene match: 9. The CDR3 coding sequence is TGTGCTAGTGGTTTGGTCATACAGGGGAAGGGGAGCAATCAGCCCCAGCATTTT. It yields the protein CASGLVIQGKGSNQPQHF. Variable domain in full (rest from reference TRBV12-5 and TRBJ1-5): DARVTQTPRHKVTEMGQEVTMRCQPILGHNTVFWYRQTMMQGLELLAYFRNRAPLDDSGMPKDRFSAEMPDATLATLKIQPSEPRDSAVYFCASGLVIQGKGSNQPQHFGDGTRLSIL.

The V gene is TRBV29-1, the J gene TRBJ2-7, with a tentative D call TRBD2 (5 bases). V gave up 8 bases and J gave up 3 bases, with 20 bases separating them. This CDR3 is built from 14 residues. Germline CDR1 is SQVTM and CDR2 is ANQGSEA. CDR3 in amino acids: CSSEAPGSNYEQYF. The DNA of the CDR3 is TGCAGCAGTGAAGCGCCGGGGTCCAACTACGAGCAGTACTTC.

This clonotype was detected ten times or more. This chain links TRBV20-1 with TRBJ2-7, with 8 bases aligning to TRBD1. V trimming: 6 bases; J trimming: 5 bases; junction bases outside the gene matches: 15. Germline assignment: CDR1 DFQATT and CDR2 SNEGSKA (reference sequence). This CDR3 contains 15 residues. CDR3: CSANPLGRGRDEQYF. Written as DNA, the CDR3 is TGCAGTGCAAACCCACTGGGCAGGGGGCGGGACGAGCAGTACTTC.

This clonotype was seen at least ten times. The rearrangement uses TRBV5-1 and TRBJ1-1, with 11 bases aligning to TRBD1. The germline V gene has CDR1 SGHRS and CDR2 YFSETQ. This CDR3 spans 15 amino acids. V trimming: 4 bases; J trimming: 4 bases; junction bases outside the gene matches: 6. This CDR3 is CASSDPGQGGTEAFF. Here the CDR3 DNA reads TGCGCCAGCAGCGATCCGGGACAGGGGGGCACTGAAGCTTTCTTT.

The chain has TRBV10-3 and TRBJ2-7; TRBD2 is a possible D gene (6 bases). CDR3 length: 12 residues. V was clipped by 6 bases and J by 7 bases, with 13 bases between them. Germline values: CDR1 ENHRY, CDR2 SYGVKD. The CDR3 sequence is CAIRDYLREQYF. CDR3 DNA sequence: TGTGCCATCAGGGACTACCTGCGAGAGCAGTACTTC.

The chain carries TRBV20-1 and TRBJ1-2, with D unclear. Germline lookup yields CDR1 DFQATT and CDR2 SNEGSKA (reference sequence). Trimming removed 2 bases at V and 6 bases at J, with 16 bases between. The CDR3 runs 14 residues. The CDR3 nucleotides read TGCAGTGCTAGATCGGACGGGAGTGGAGATGGCTACACCTTC. This translates into CSARSDGSGDGYTF.

The sample holds a few counts of this clonotype. Germline is not matched at one junction end, which may reflect a read error. V and J are TRBV15 and TRBJ2-7; TRBD1 matches at 7 bases. CDR1 and CDR2 from the germline V gene are LNHNV and YYDKDF (reference sequence). The CDR3 length is 15 residues. CDR3 sequence reads: CASSQETGTADEQYF. The CDR3 DNA reads TGTGCCAGCAGCCAAGAAACCGGGACAGCGGACGAGCAGTACTTC. Full variable domain (remainder filled in from reference TRBV15 and TRBJ2-7): DAMVIQNPRYQVTQFGKPVTLSCSQTLNHNVMYWYQQKSSQAPKLLFHYYDKDFNNEADTPDNFQSRRPNTSFCFLDIRSPGLGDTAMYLCASSQETGTADEQYFGPGTRLTVT.

The J gene is TRBJ2-7, the V gene TRBV2, with D perhaps matching TRBD1 (6 bases). Germline V gene sequence: CDR1 SNHLY, CDR2 FYNNEI. Trimming cost V 6 bases and J 7 bases, with 16 bases left between them. The CDR3 totals 13 residues. The CDR3 region is CASSSQGYNEQYF. DNA for the CDR3: TGTGCCAGCAGCTCACAGGGTTACAATGAGCAGTACTTC.

In regard to this clonotype: A much larger clone differs from this one at a single base, so this may be a read error. This chain connects TRBV7-6 to TRBJ2-7, with D uncertain. The germline gives CDR1 SGHVS, CDR2 FNYEAQ. This CDR3 is built from 13 residues. The DNA for the CDR3 is TGTGCCGGCAGCCCCCTCAATTTCTACGAGCAGTACTTC. As protein: CAGSPLNFYEQYF.

The V gene is TRBV7-8, the J gene TRBJ1-2; tentative D call: TRBD1 (5 bases). The ends were cut back, 6 bases at V and 0 bases at J, with 17 bases in the middle. Germline V lookup: CDR1 SGHVS, CDR2 FQNEAQ. This CDR3 has 16 amino acids. The CDR3, as DNA: TGTGCCAGCAGAGATCCCCGGGACCGAACTAACTATGGCTACACCTTC. Amino acid sequence: CASRDPRDRTNYGYTF.

On this clonotype itself: The CDR3 ends on some other residue instead of the conserved phenylalanine or tryptophan, so this is likely a read error. The DNA is left out, because the CDR3 cannot be placed on it with certainty; the CDR3 is given as TCRdb lists it. This chain connects TRBV7-2 to TRBJ2-5; the table gives TRBD2 as D, unverified against the DNA. The germline V gene encodes CDR1 SGHTA and CDR2 FQGNSA. The CDR3 is 8 residues long, counting both termini. The CDR3 sequence is CASRPYPT.

A note on this clonotype: A much larger clone is a single base away; this may be a read error. The CDR3 is CATSDLVNEQYF. The CDR3 DNA reads as TGTGCCACCAGTGATTTGGTCAATGAGCAGTACTTC. This chain connects TRBV24-1 to TRBJ2-7; D is uncertain. The CDR3 is made up of 12 amino acids. Deletions cut 0 bases from V and 7 bases from J, with 6 bases between. Germline V gene data show CDR1 as KGHDR and CDR2 as SFDVKD.

The chain is built from TRBV5-1 and TRBJ2-7, with TRBD2 as a possible D gene (6 bases). The germline CDR1 and CDR2 sequences are SGHRS and YFSETQ. This CDR3 contains 16 residues. V lost 3 bases to trimming and J lost 7 bases, with 23 bases between them. CDR3 in DNA: TGCGCCAGCAGCTCCCCAGCCGGGAGCTCCTACAATGAGCAGTACTTC. Protein sequence: CASSSPAGSSYNEQYF.

This clonotype was observed many times. The chain has TRBV29-1 and TRBJ1-2; 11 bases are shared with TRBD1. The germline CDR1 and CDR2 sequences are SQVTM and ANQGSEA. Trimming at V came to 5 bases and at J to 2 bases, leaving 1 base not matched to a gene. CDR3 length: 13 residues. CDR3 residues: CSVRTGGNYGYTF. The CDR3 bases are TGCAGCGTTAGGACAGGGGGCAACTATGGCTACACCTTC.

At least ten counts were recorded for this clonotype. This sequence joins TRBV7-2 and TRBJ1-2; D possibly corresponds to TRBD1 (5 bases). The CDR3 runs 15 residues. V was pared by 0 bases and J by 4 bases, with 12 bases between. CDR1 is SGHTA and CDR2 is FQGNSA in the germline V gene. The CDR3 nucleotides read TGTGCCAGCAGCTTAGCCCGCCGGGACGTCTATGGCTACACCTTC. This encodes CASSLARRDVYGYTF.